The entry that follows covers one T cell receptor beta chain sequence. This clonotype showed up just a few times. What this receptor recognizes is not known. Base qualities are not provided; no much larger clone lies one nucleotide away. The sample originates from a study of T-cell reconstitution after alpha-beta-depleted transplantation in children (dated by TCRdb to 2016 to 2017). At the level of the whole study: Using TCR repertoire profiling, the study followed T-cell immune reconstitution in a quantitative way in children after TCRalphabeta/CD19-depleted allogeneic hematopoietic cell transplantation.

The CDR3 contains 15 residues, cysteine and phenylalanine counted. The kept DNA is CDR3 alone, 45 bases in frame from the first base. The junction shows trimming of 3 bases on V and 4 bases on J, and the gene matches do not reach 3 bases of it. Via the germline V gene, CDR1 is LGHNA and CDR2 YNFKEQ. The investigation overall reported the following: In some patients, the high TCRbeta diversity seen at day 60 was put down to recipient T cells and intrathymic progenitors that had survived conditioning. The apparently early recovery of alphabetaT-cell counts about two months after transplant reportedly depended on only several hundred rapidly expanded clones that came from non-depleted graft cells. Hyperexpanded clone frequencies declined over subsequent months; after one year, T-cell counts and TCRbeta diversity were mostly attributed to newly produced T cells.

To prepare the library, PCR was applied. Sequencing was performed on an Illumina HiSeq 2500. TCR libraries were prepared with molecular barcoding, using unique molecular identifiers to normalize TCRbeta repertoire quantification. The public reads were quality trimmed at Q25 with fastp and then assembled into clones with MiXCR by TCRdb, keeping productive beta chains. Records with the same CDR3 protein are collapsed into one entry carrying the most frequent genes and DNA. Across this sample there are 900,000 or so distinct CDR3 sequences, with roughly 16% seen only once. The top ten hold approximately 5% of the sample. The treatment or condition label for this specimen denotes: allogeneic hematopoietic cell transplantation with graft depleted of TCRalphabeta T cells and CD19 B cells. The children who served as transplant recipients had been given grafts of TCRalphabeta/CD19-depleted allogeneic hematopoietic cells.

The sample was PBMCs, mostly from graft donor cells, taken 360 days after TCRalphabeta/CD19-depleted stem cell transplant. This chain is built from TRBV4-2 and TRBJ2-1, with TRBD2 matching 10 junction bases. The clonotype comes from a male patient under 18 who had a stem cell transplant for acute lymphoblastic leukemia, so the T cells may come from the graft donor. The CDR3 reads CASSHPGLAYNEQFF. DNA sequence: TGTGCCAGCAGCCACCCGGGACTAGCGTACAATGAGCAGTTCTTC.